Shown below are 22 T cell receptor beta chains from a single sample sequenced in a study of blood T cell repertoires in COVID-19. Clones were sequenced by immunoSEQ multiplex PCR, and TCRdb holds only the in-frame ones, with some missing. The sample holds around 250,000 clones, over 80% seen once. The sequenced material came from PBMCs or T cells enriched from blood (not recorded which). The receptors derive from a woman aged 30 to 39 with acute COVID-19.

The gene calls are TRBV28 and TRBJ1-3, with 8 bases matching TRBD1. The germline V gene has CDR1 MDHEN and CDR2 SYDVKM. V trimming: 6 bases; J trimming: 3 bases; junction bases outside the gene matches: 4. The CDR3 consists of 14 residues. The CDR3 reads CASSTTGDGNTIYF. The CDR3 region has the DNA TGTGCCAGCAGCACGACAGGGGATGGAAACACCATATATTTT.

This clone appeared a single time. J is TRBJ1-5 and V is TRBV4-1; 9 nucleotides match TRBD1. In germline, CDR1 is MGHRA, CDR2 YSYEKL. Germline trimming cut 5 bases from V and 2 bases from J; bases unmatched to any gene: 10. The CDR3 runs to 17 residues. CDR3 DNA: TGCGCCAGCAGCTATGGGACAGGGTTGGTCGGCAATCAGCCCCAGCATTTT. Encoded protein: CASSYGTGLVGNQPQHF.

CDR3 in DNA: TGCGCCAGCAGCTTCGCAGGGCCGAACACTGAAGCTTTCTTT. It specifies CASSFAGPNTEAFF. The chain employs TRBV5-1 and TRBJ1-1, with D perhaps matching TRBD1 (5 bases). Germline loops: CDR1 SGHRS, CDR2 YFSETQ. The V end lost 2 bases, the J end lost 1 base, and 9 bases lay between the germline ends. The CDR3 runs 14 residues.

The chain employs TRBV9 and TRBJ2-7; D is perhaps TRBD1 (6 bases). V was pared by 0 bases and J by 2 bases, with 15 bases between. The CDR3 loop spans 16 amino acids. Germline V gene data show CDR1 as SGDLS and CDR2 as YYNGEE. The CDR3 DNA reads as TGTGCCAGCAGCGTAGAGGCCGGACAGTTCACCTACGAGCAGTACTTC. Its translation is CASSVEAGQFTYEQYF. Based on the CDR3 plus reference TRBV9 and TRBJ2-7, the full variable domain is DSGVTQTPKHLITATGQRVTLRCSPRSGDLSVYWYQQSLDQGLQFLIQYYNGEERAKGNILERFSAQQFPDLHSELNLSSLELGDSALYFCASSVEAGQFTYEQYFGPGTRLTVT.

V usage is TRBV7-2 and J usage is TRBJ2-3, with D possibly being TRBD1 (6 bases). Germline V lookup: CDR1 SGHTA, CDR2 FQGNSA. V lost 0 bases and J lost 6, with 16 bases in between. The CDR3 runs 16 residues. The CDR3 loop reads CASSLAVVRGMDTQYF. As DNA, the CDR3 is TGTGCCAGCAGCTTAGCCGTAGTCAGGGGCATGGATACGCAGTATTTT.

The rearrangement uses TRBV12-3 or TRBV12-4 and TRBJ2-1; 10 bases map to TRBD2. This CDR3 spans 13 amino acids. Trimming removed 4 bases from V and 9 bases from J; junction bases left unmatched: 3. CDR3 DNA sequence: TGTGCCAGCAGTTCACGGACTAGCGGTGAGCAGTTCTTC. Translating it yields CASSSRTSGEQFF.

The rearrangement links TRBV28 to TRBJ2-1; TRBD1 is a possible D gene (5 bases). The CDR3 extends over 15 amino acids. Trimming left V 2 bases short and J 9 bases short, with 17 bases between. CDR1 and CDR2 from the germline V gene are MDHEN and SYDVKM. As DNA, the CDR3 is TGTGCCAGCAGTTTAGGAACTTCTGGTAGGGGTGAGCAGTTCTTC. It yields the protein CASSLGTSGRGEQFF.

For the CDR3, the DNA is TGTGCCAGCAGCCGACAGGGGACCTACTACGAGCAGTACTTC. It translates to CASSRQGTYYEQYF. The chain couples TRBV6-5 to TRBJ2-7, with 8 bases fitting TRBD1. CDR1 is MNHEY, CDR2 SVGAGI, per germline. The CDR3 is 14 amino acids. The J segment lost 3 bases and the V segment lost 6 bases, leaving 7 bases of the junction unmatched.

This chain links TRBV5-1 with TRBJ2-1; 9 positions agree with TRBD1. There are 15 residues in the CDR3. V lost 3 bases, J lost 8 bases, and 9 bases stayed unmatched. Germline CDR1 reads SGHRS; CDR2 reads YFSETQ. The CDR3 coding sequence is TGCGCCAGCAGCTCCGGACAGGGGTTAACGGATGAGCAGTTCTTC. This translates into CASSSGQGLTDEQFF.

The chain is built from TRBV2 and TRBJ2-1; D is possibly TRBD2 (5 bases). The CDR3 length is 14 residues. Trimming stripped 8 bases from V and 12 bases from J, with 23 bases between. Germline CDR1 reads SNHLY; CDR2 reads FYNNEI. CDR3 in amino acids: CASQTREAVEVQFF. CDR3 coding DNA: TGTGCCAGCCAGACCCGGGAAGCCGTCGAGGTGCAGTTCTTC. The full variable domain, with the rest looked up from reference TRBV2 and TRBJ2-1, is EPEVTQTPSHQVTQMGQEVILRCVPISNHLYFYWYRQILGQKVEFLVSFYNNEISEKSEIFDDQFSVERPDGSNFTLKIRSTKLEDSAMYFCASQTREAVEVQFFGPGTRLTVL.

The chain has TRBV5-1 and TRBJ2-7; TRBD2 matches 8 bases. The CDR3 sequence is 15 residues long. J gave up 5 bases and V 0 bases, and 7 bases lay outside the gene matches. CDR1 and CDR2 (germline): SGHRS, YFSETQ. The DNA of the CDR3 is TGCGCCAGCAGCTTGGTGGCGGGGGGCAGGGACGAGCAGTACTTC. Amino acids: CASSLVAGGRDEQYF.

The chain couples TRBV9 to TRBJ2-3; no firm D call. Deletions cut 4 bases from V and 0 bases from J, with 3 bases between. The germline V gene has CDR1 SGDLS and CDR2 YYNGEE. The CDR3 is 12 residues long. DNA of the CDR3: TGTGCCAGCAGCCCAAGCACAGATACGCAGTATTTT. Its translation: CASSPSTDTQYF.

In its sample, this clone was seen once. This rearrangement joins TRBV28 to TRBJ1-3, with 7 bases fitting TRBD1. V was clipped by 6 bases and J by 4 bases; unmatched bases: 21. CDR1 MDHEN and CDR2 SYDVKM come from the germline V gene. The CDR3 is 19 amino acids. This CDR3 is CASSLGPGQPLVGGNTIYF. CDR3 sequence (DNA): TGTGCCAGCAGCCTAGGGCCGGGACAGCCACTTGTAGGGGGAAACACCATATATTTT.

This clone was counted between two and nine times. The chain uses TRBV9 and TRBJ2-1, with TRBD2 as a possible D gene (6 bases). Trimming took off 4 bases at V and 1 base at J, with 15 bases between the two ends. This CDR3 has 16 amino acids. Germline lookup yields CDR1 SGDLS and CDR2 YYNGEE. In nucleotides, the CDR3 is TGTGCCAGCAGCCCACTTTCCGGGAGTTCCTACAATGAGCAGTTCTTC. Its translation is CASSPLSGSSYNEQFF.

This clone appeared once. In DNA, the CDR3 is TGTGCCAGCAGCGGACTCGAAGGGTCCGGGTCGATCGAGCAGTACTTC. As protein: CASSGLEGSGSIEQYF. This chain joins TRBV7-9 and TRBJ2-7; perhaps TRBD2 as D (5 bases). There are 16 residues in the CDR3. CDR1 is SEHNR and CDR2 is FQNEAQ in the germline V gene (reference sequence). Trimming took 5 bases from V and 6 from J, leaving 23 bases between them.

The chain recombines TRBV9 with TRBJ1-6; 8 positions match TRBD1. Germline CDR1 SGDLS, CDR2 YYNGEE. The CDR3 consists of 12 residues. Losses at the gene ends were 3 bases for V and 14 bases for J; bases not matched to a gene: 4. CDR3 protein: CASSGGTGTLHF. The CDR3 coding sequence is TGTGCCAGCAGCGGTGGGACAGGCACCCTCCACTTT.

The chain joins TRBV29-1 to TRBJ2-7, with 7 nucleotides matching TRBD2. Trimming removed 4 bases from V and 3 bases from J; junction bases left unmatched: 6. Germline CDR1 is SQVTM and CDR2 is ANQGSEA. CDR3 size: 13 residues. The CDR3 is CSVVAGEGYEQYF. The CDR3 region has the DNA TGCAGCGTTGTTGCCGGGGAGGGCTACGAGCAGTACTTC.

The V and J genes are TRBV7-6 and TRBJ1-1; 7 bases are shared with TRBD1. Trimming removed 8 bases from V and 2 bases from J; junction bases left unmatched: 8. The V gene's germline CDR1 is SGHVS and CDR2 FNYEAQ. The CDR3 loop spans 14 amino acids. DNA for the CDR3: TGTGCCAGCGGGGACAGCGGATTAAACACTGAAGCTTTCTTT. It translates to CASGDSGLNTEAFF.

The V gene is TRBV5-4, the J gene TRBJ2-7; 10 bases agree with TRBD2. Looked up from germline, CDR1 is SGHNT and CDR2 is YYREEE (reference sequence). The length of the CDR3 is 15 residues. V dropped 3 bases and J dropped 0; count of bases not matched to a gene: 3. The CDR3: CASSSPSGSSYEQYF. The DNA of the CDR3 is TGTGCCAGCAGCTCCCCTAGCGGGAGCTCCTACGAGCAGTACTTC.

The chain's CDR3 is CSVALTRTSGSNEQFF. The CDR3 DNA sequence: TGCAGCGTTGCTTTGACTCGGACTAGCGGTTCCAATGAGCAGTTCTTC. V is TRBV29-1 and J is TRBJ2-1, with TRBD2 identical over 10 bases. CDR3 size: 16 residues. In germline, CDR1 is SQVTM, CDR2 ANQGSEA. The ends lost 4 bases at V and 6 bases at J; junction bases unmatched: 12.

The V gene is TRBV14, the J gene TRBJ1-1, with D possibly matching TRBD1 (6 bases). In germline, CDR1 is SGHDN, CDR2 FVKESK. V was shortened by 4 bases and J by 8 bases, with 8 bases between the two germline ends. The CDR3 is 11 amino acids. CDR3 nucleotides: TGTGCCAGCAGCCCCGGGACAGAAGCTTTCTTT. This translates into CASSPGTEAFF. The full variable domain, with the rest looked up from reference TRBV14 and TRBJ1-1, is EAGVTQFPSHSVIEKGQTVTLRCDPISGHDNLYWYRRVMGKEIKFLLHFVKESKQDESGMPNNRFLAERTGGTYSTLKVQPAELEDSGVYFCASSPGTEAFFGQGTRLTVV.

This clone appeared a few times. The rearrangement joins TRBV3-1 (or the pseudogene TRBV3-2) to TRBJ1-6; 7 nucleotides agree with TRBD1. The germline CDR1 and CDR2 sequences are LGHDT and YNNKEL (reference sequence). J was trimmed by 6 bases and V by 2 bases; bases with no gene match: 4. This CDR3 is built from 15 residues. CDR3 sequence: CASSQPGGSNSPLHF. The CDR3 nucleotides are TGTGCCAGCAGCCAACCAGGGGGATCTAATTCACCCCTCCACTTT.